One and the same sample provided the 24 T cell receptor beta chains below, sequenced in a study of blood T cells in healthy people across ages. Then a second PCR, running about 6 to 12 cycles, was carried out with a sample-barcoded 5' primer and a J-beta primer mix. In TCRdb, the 5' RACE reads were re-called with MiXCR into one record per CDR3 protein. The profile shows hundreds of thousands of distinct CDR3 sequences, around 26% of them singletons. Specimen: blood. Receptors originate from a woman aged 80 or older in good health.

J is TRBJ1-6 and V is TRBV7-8; 9 bases align to TRBD1. The CDR3 has 16 amino acids. Trimming cost V 5 bases and J 3 bases; bases outside gene matches: 5. CDR1 and CDR2 from the germline V gene are SGHVS and FQNEAQ. CDR3 loop: CASSEPGQGYNSPLHF. In DNA form, the CDR3 reads TGTGCCAGCAGCGAACCGGGACAGGGCTATAATTCACCCCTCCACTTT.

As to this clonotype: The germline gene is not matched at one end of the junction; a read error may be the cause. The chain joins TRBV2 to TRBJ2-2; the D gene is possibly TRBD1 (6 bases). This CDR3 has 16 amino acids. Germline loops: CDR1 SNHLY, CDR2 FYNNEI. The DNA for the CDR3 is TGTGCCAGTAGTGAAGGGTCGACAGGTGGGGCCGGGGAGCTGTTTTTT. Translated: CASSEGSTGGAGELFF.

The sample holds a few counts of this clonotype. The chain has TRBV27 and TRBJ1-6; no definite D call. Germline lookup yields CDR1 MNHEY and CDR2 SMNVEV (reference sequence). This CDR3 is built from 14 residues. Trimming took 4 bases from V and 7 from J, leaving 11 bases between them. CDR3 sequence reads: CASSYMGGNSPLHF. For the CDR3, the DNA is TGTGCCAGCAGTTATATGGGCGGCAATTCACCCCTCCACTTT.

The chain employs TRBV12-3 or TRBV12-4 and TRBJ1-2, with D hard to call. CDR3 length: 13 amino acids. V lost 0 bases and J lost 8, with 10 bases in between. CDR3: CASSLAGKSGYTF. DNA of the CDR3: TGTGCCAGCAGTTTAGCGGGAAAGAGCGGCTACACCTTC.

This clonotype was picked up a small number of times. The chain uses TRBV3-1 and TRBJ1-4, with TRBD1 identical over 7 bases. Germline CDR1 is LGHDT and CDR2 is YNNKEL (reference sequence). The CDR3 is 13 amino acids. After removal of 5 bases from V and 8 bases from J, the junction contained 5 bases not matched to a gene. CDR3 in amino acids: CASSFGTAEKLFF. The CDR3, as DNA: TGTGCCAGCAGCTTTGGGACAGCCGAAAAACTGTTTTTT.

Regarding this clonotype: Being one base from a much bigger clone, this may be a read error. The V and J genes are TRBV7-9 and TRBJ2-1; D is tentatively TRBD1 or TRBD2 (5 bases each). Near its end, the DNA agrees better with TRBJ2-7, so the J call may be wrong. The CDR3 covers 16 residues. Germline values: CDR1 SEHNR, CDR2 FQNEAQ (reference sequence). For the CDR3, the DNA is TGTGCCAGCATCTCAACCGGGACCCGGACCTACAATGAGCAGTACTTC. It translates to CASISTGTRTYNEQYF.

To note about this clonotype: Here the CDR3 omits its conserved ending phenylalanine or tryptophan, so a read error is the likely source. The chain has TRBV12-3 or TRBV12-4 and TRBJ2-6; D unresolved. The CDR3 is 17 residues long. The CDR3 here is CASSFPVANSEANVLTV. The CDR3 region has the DNA TGTGCCAGCAGTTTTCCGGTAGCAAACTCTGAGGCCAACGTCCTGACTGTC.

This clonotype has a count of ten or more. The V and J genes are TRBV6-2 or TRBV6-3 and TRBJ2-7, with D hard to call. The V gene lost 0 bases and the J gene lost 1 base, with 13 bases spanning the gap. The length of the CDR3 is 16 residues. CDR1 and CDR2 (germline): MNHEY, SVGEGT. Here the CDR3 reads CASSYSGRQISYEQYF. The DNA for the CDR3 is TGTGCCAGCAGTTACTCTGGCAGGCAGATTTCCTACGAGCAGTACTTC.

In nucleotides, the CDR3 is TGTGCCAGCAGGACACTGGATAACTATGGCTACACCTTC. Translation: CASRTLDNYGYTF. V is TRBV2 and J is TRBJ1-2, with no clear D. Trimming shortened V by 6 bases and J by 1 base, and 9 bases separated the two germline ends. The CDR3 consists of 13 residues. CDR1 is SNHLY, CDR2 FYNNEI, per germline.

The chain couples TRBV7-8 to TRBJ1-6, with 9 bases identical to TRBD1. The length of the CDR3 is 15 residues. CDR1 SGHVS and CDR2 FQNEAQ come from the germline V gene. Trimming took 4 bases from V and 7 from J; bases not matched to a gene: 5. The DNA of the CDR3 is TGTGCCAGCAGCTCGTACAGGGGGCGAAATTCACCCCTCCACTTT. This gives the protein CASSSYRGRNSPLHF.

The gene calls are TRBV19 and TRBJ2-7; tentatively, D is TRBD2 (6 bases). The closer fit of TRBJ2-5 to the DNA end suggests the J call may be wrong. The CDR3 spans 15 residues. Germline lookup yields CDR1 LNHDA and CDR2 SQIVND (reference sequence). The CDR3 DNA reads TGTGCCAGTAGTATTTTCCCTGGCGGGGAAGAGACCCAGTACTTC. Residues: CASSIFPGGEETQYF.

This clonotype showed up many times. The chain carries TRBV12-3 or TRBV12-4 and TRBJ1-5; D ambiguous. Trimming pared 2 bases from V and 4 bases from J, leaving 6 bases between. This CDR3 contains 13 residues. CDR3 DNA sequence: TGTGCCAGCAGTTTATATCAAAATCAGCCCCAGCATTTT. Translation gives CASSLYQNQPQHF.

This chain links TRBV7-9 with TRBJ2-3; D gene unclear. V was trimmed by 1 base and J by 7 bases, leaving 15 bases between them. CDR1 is SEHNR and CDR2 is FQNEAQ in the germline V gene (reference sequence). CDR3 length equals 15 residues. The DNA of the CDR3 is TGTGCCAGCAGCTTAGTGGTGGGGTCCCGAAATACGCAGTATTTT. This sequence encodes CASSLVVGSRNTQYF.

This clonotype showed up just a few times. The chain employs TRBV6-2 or TRBV6-3 and TRBJ2-1; D gene unclear. V was clipped by 7 bases and J by 0 bases, with 16 bases between them. CDR1 and CDR2 from the germline V gene are MNHEY and SVGEGT. There are 16 residues in the CDR3. The CDR3, as DNA: TGTGCCAGCAATAGGCCCATGGTTCCCTCCTACAATGAGCAGTTCTTC. Residues: CASNRPMVPSYNEQFF.

A few counts support this clonotype. The chain couples TRBV24-1 to TRBJ2-3; unclear D gene. CDR1 KGHDR and CDR2 SFDVKD come from the germline V gene. Trimming took off 7 bases at V and 0 bases at J, with 10 bases between the two ends. The CDR3 has 14 residues. The CDR3 region is CATRVSISTDTQYF. The CDR3, as DNA: TGTGCCACCAGGGTTTCCATTAGCACAGATACGCAGTATTTT.

This clonotype has just a few counts. The chain recombines TRBV7-9 with TRBJ1-3; TRBD1 is a possible D gene (5 bases). This CDR3 is built from 14 residues. Germline CDR1 and CDR2: SEHNR and FQNEAQ (reference sequence). The V end lost 5 bases, the J end lost 1 base, and 9 bases lay between the germline ends. CDR3 amino acids: CASSLQGSGNTIYF. The CDR3, as DNA: TGTGCCAGCAGCCTGCAGGGATCTGGAAACACCATATATTTT.

At least ten counts were recorded for this clonotype. The V call is TRBV20-1, the J call TRBJ2-1, with 8 bases identical to TRBD1. Germline CDR1 and CDR2: DFQATT and SNEGSKA (reference sequence). Trimming at V came to 5 bases and at J to 4 bases, leaving 7 bases not matched to a gene. The CDR3 spans 14 residues. This CDR3 reads CSARQGTLYNEQFF. CDR3 nucleotides: TGCAGTGCTCGACAGGGGACCCTATACAATGAGCAGTTCTTC.

The V and J genes are TRBV9 and TRBJ1-2; D is ambiguous. This CDR3 has 13 amino acids. Germline V CDR1 and CDR2: SGDLS, YYNGEE. With 0 bases removed from V and 6 bases from J, the gap between germline ends came to 9 bases. The CDR3 protein is CASSVGGGDGYTF. The CDR3 nucleotides read TGTGCCAGCAGCGTAGGGGGAGGTGATGGCTACACCTTC.

This clonotype was observed at least ten times. The rearrangement links TRBV28 to TRBJ2-4; possible D gene TRBD1, 6 bases. Germline V gene data show CDR1 as MDHEN and CDR2 as SYDVKM. This CDR3 spans 16 amino acids. The V gene lost 4 bases and the J gene lost 3 bases, with 16 bases spanning the gap. The CDR3, as DNA: TGTGCCAGCAGTTCTCGGGCACAGGGTTTCAAAAACATTCAGTACTTC. This codes for CASSSRAQGFKNIQYF.

The rearrangement links TRBV7-2 to TRBJ2-3, with TRBD2 matching 9 bases. J was trimmed by 2 bases and V by 4 bases; bases with no gene match: 7. This CDR3 spans 16 amino acids. Germline V gene sequence: CDR1 SGHTA, CDR2 FQGNSA. The CDR3 loop reads CASSSRLAGPTDTQYF. CDR3 nucleotides: TGTGCCAGCAGCTCCCGCCTAGCGGGGCCCACAGATACGCAGTATTTT.

The genes are TRBV11-3 and TRBJ2-3; TRBD2 matches at 14 bases. Germline CDR1 is SGHNT and CDR2 is YENEEA. The CDR3 extends over 17 amino acids. Losses at the gene ends were 5 bases for V and 1 base for J; bases not matched to a gene: 5. The DNA of the CDR3 is TGTGCCAGCAGCCACGGGACTAGCGGGAGTGGCACAGATACGCAGTATTTT. This sequence encodes CASSHGTSGSGTDTQYF.

The rearrangement joins TRBV7-9 to TRBJ1-1; no reliable D call. Trimming pared 11 bases from V and 4 bases from J, leaving 17 bases between. The CDR3 covers 13 residues. Germline V gene data show CDR1 as SEHNR and CDR2 as FQNEAQ (reference sequence). CDR3 residues: CACSNSGSTEAFF. CDR3 in DNA: TGTGCCTGCTCGAATTCCGGGTCCACTGAAGCTTTCTTT.

This clonotype was detected a few times. The V call is TRBV5-1, the J call TRBJ2-4, with D perhaps matching TRBD2 (5 bases). The germline CDR1 and CDR2 sequences are SGHRS and YFSETQ. V gave up 0 bases and J gave up 13 bases, with 20 bases separating them. This CDR3 is 15 amino acids long. CDR3 in DNA: TGCGCCAGCAGCTTGGAGAGGGAACTCAGGTATGAGCAGTACTTC. Translated: CASSLERELRYEQYF.

This clonotype was recorded many times. At one end, the junction sequence differs from germline, possibly due to a read error. The rearrangement joins TRBV29-1 to TRBJ2-7; tentatively, D is TRBD1 or TRBD2 (5 bases each). The CDR3 extends over 15 amino acids. The germline gives CDR1 SQVTM, CDR2 ANQGSEA. The CDR3 loop is CSVVKTGTRSHEQYF. DNA of the CDR3: TGCAGCGTTGTCAAAACCGGGACCCGCTCCCACGAGCAGTACTTC.